These 19 T cell receptor beta chains were sequenced from one sample in a study of T cells in narcolepsy. Measured with immunoSEQ multiplex PCR; TCRdb has only the in-frame clones, and not every one. Among 30,000 to 40,000 clones, 75% to 85% were seen once, and the ten largest hold around 2.6%. Sequences were obtained from CD45RA- memory CD4+ T cells from PBMCs. Receptors originate from a human donor with narcolepsy.

This clone appeared once. This chain connects TRBV5-7 to TRBJ1-2; D might be TRBD1 (5 bases). TRBV5-7 is reported as an ORF; its role is uncertain. The CDR3 spans 15 residues. V dropped 4 bases and J dropped 7 bases, with 20 bases sitting between them. CDR3 in DNA: TGTGCCAGCAGCCCAAGATTCAATGGGGCAGGTGGCTACACCTTC. Its translation is CASSPRFNGAGGYTF.

This rearrangement joins TRBV5-1 to TRBJ2-5, with 12 bases identical to TRBD2. V trimming: 4 bases; J trimming: 5 bases; junction bases outside the gene matches: 9. Germline V gene lookup returns CDR1 SGHRS and CDR2 YFSETQ. CDR3 length equals 16 residues. The CDR3 DNA sequence: TGCGCCAGCAGCCCACCTAGCGGGGGGGCGGCGGAGACCCAGTACTTC. This encodes CASSPPSGGAAETQYF. The entire variable domain, with the rest obtained from reference TRBV5-1 and TRBJ2-5, is as follows: KAGVTQTPRYLIKTRGQQVTLSCSPISGHRSVSWYQQTPGQGLQFLFEYFSETQRNKGNFPGRFSGRQFSNSRSEMNVSTLELGDSALYLCASSPPSGGAAETQYFGPGTRLLVL.

Comments on this clone: One end of the junction varies from germline; a read error may be responsible. J is TRBJ1-2 and V is TRBV7-9; the D gene is possibly TRBD1 (6 bases). The CDR3 has 14 amino acids. The V gene's germline CDR1 is SEHNR and CDR2 FQNEAQ (reference sequence). CDR3 loop: CASSQDRDIDGYTF. The DNA for the CDR3 is TGCGCCAGCAGCCAAGATAGGGACATCGATGGCTACACCTTC.

This chain joins TRBV27 and TRBJ1-1, with D tentatively TRBD1 (5 bases). The CDR3 length is 13 residues. Trimming left V 8 bases short and J 7 bases short, with 17 bases between. Germline CDR1 and CDR2: MNHEY and SMNVEV (reference sequence). The CDR3 DNA sequence: TGTGCCAGCGGCGATCGCCTGGGGGGTGAAGCTTTCTTT. Translating gives CASGDRLGGEAFF.

CDR3 in amino acids: CASTPAGAETQYF. The CDR3, as DNA: TGCGCCAGCACCCCAGCGGGCGCGGAGACCCAGTACTTC. The chain joins TRBV5-1 to TRBJ2-5, with D tentatively TRBD2 (6 bases). CDR1 SGHRS and CDR2 YFSETQ come from the germline V gene. The CDR3 has 13 amino acids. Trimming cost V 6 bases and J 5 bases, with 14 bases left between them.

V and J are TRBV14 and TRBJ1-2; the D is unclear. The CDR3 spans 12 residues. The V end was cut by 1 base, the J end by 5 bases, with 5 bases between. CDR1 is SGHDN, CDR2 FVKESK, per germline. The CDR3 nucleotides are TGTGCCAGCAGCCAAGCAGTTTATGGCTACACCTTC. Amino acid sequence: CASSQAVYGYTF.

The chain has TRBV7-3 and TRBJ1-1; perhaps TRBD1 as D (5 bases). Between the trimmed V and J ends, which lost 2 bases and 9 bases, there was a span of 10 bases. The CDR3 has 12 residues. Germline CDR1 and CDR2: SGHTA and FQGTGA. CDR3 in amino acids: CASSLSAGQAFF. As DNA, the CDR3 is TGTGCCAGCAGCTTATCGGCGGGGCAAGCTTTCTTT. The full variable domain, completed using reference TRBV7-3 and TRBJ1-1, is GAGVSQTPSNKVTEKGKYVELRCDPISGHTALYWYRQSLGQGPEFLIYFQGTGAADDSGLPNDRFFAVRPEGSVSTLKIQRTERGDSAVYLCASSLSAGQAFFGQGTRLTVV.

V and J are TRBV13 and TRBJ1-5; unclear D gene. The length of the CDR3 is 15 residues. In germline, CDR1 is PRHDT, CDR2 FYEKMQ (reference sequence). Trimming took off 2 bases at V and 7 bases at J, with 15 bases between the two ends. CDR3 protein: CASSLSSSPWQPQHF. CDR3 sequence (DNA): TGTGCCAGCAGCTTATCATCGAGTCCATGGCAGCCCCAGCATTTT.

This clone was seen just once. The gene calls are TRBV5-1 and TRBJ2-1, with D tentatively TRBD2 (6 bases). V was clipped by 4 bases and J by 4 bases, with 12 bases between them. The length of the CDR3 is 14 residues. Looked up from germline, CDR1 is SGHRS and CDR2 is YFSETQ. CDR3 bases: TGCGCCAGCAGCGTGGACGGGGGATACAATGAGCAGTTCTTC. It translates to CASSVDGGYNEQFF.

This clone was seen a single time. This rearrangement joins TRBV19 to TRBJ2-1; 8 bases align to TRBD2. The CDR3 runs 15 residues. The V segment lost 2 bases and the J segment 4 bases; nucleotides outside the gene matches: 4. Germline CDR1 is LNHDA and CDR2 is SQIVND (reference sequence). The CDR3 loop reads CASSIFSGEYNEQFF. The CDR3 nucleotides are TGTGCCAGTAGTATATTTAGCGGGGAATACAATGAGCAGTTCTTC.

This chain joins TRBV2 and TRBJ2-7, with 7 bases matching TRBD1. Germline V gene data show CDR1 as SNHLY and CDR2 as FYNNEI. This CDR3 is built from 12 residues. After removal of 10 bases from V and 5 bases from J, the junction contained 8 bases not matched to a gene. The CDR3: CATRGFANEQYF. The DNA for the CDR3 is TGTGCCACCAGGGGGTTCGCCAACGAGCAGTACTTC. The full variable domain, completed using reference TRBV2 and TRBJ2-7, is EPEVTQTPSHQVTQMGQEVILRCVPISNHLYFYWYRQILGQKVEFLVSFYNNEISEKSEIFDDQFSVERPDGSNFTLKIRSTKLEDSAMYFCATRGFANEQYFGPGTRLTVT.

V usage is TRBV5-1 and J usage is TRBJ2-7; TRBD1 might be the D (5 bases). Trimming stripped 0 bases from V and 4 bases from J, with 11 bases between. CDR1 and CDR2 (germline): SGHRS, YFSETQ. This CDR3 spans 14 amino acids. Here the CDR3 DNA reads TGCGCCAGCAGCTTGGATACAGGCCCTTACGAGCAGTACTTC. Translating gives CASSLDTGPYEQYF.

This clone is a singleton in its sample. This chain joins TRBV10-2 and TRBJ2-3; possibly TRBD1 for D (5 bases). V lost 8 bases and J 4 bases, leaving 19 bases between the germline ends. CDR1 WSHSY and CDR2 SAAADI come from the germline V gene. The CDR3 has 15 amino acids. CDR3 loop: CASPIEWPRADTQYF. The CDR3 DNA sequence: TGCGCCAGCCCAATAGAGTGGCCCAGGGCAGATACGCAGTATTTT.

The V and J genes are TRBV6-1 and TRBJ1-6; D is possibly TRBD1 (6 bases). This CDR3 comprises 17 residues. CDR1 and CDR2 from the germline V gene are MNHNS and SASEGT. V gave up 4 bases and J gave up 1 base, with 14 bases separating them. The chain's CDR3 is CASSGAGEVSYNSPLHF. Written as DNA, the CDR3 is TGTGCCAGCAGTGGAGCAGGGGAGGTATCCTATAATTCACCCCTCCACTTT.

The V gene is TRBV6-5, the J gene TRBJ1-2; no firm D call. This CDR3 region has 14 residues. Trimming cost V 2 bases and J 8 bases, with 15 bases left between them. Germline CDR1 reads MNHEY; CDR2 reads SVGAGI. CDR3 protein: CASSYQGLAGGYTF. The CDR3 coding sequence is TGTGCCAGCAGTTACCAAGGACTGGCGGGAGGCTACACCTTC.

The rearrangement joins TRBV6-1 to TRBJ1-1, with 10 bases identical to TRBD1. There are 14 residues in the CDR3. After removal of 4 bases from V and 5 bases from J, the junction contained 4 bases not matched to a gene. Germline CDR1 and CDR2: MNHNS and SASEGT. The CDR3 here is CASSGGQGRTEAFF. In nucleotides, the CDR3 is TGTGCCAGCAGTGGGGGACAGGGGAGAACTGAAGCTTTCTTT.

The chain is built from TRBV5-4 and TRBJ1-4, with D perhaps matching TRBD1 (5 bases). Germline CDR1 SGHNT, CDR2 YYREEE (reference sequence). Between the trimmed V and J ends, which lost 0 bases and 7 bases, there was a span of 10 bases. This CDR3 contains 14 residues. The CDR3 here is CASSLGQSGEKLFF. The CDR3 DNA reads TGTGCCAGCAGCTTGGGACAGTCAGGTGAAAAACTGTTTTTT.

This chain joins TRBV14 and TRBJ1-1; D gene unclear. The V gene's germline CDR1 is SGHDN and CDR2 FVKESK. V lost 2 bases to trimming and J lost 3 bases, with 16 bases between them. This CDR3 has 16 amino acids. CDR3 loop: CASSQLLPGRDTEAFF. The CDR3 DNA is TGTGCCAGCAGCCAACTCCTTCCCGGGCGAGACACTGAAGCTTTCTTT.

The chain is built from TRBV7-2 and TRBJ1-2; D is undetermined. Trimming stripped 1 base from V and 8 bases from J, with 17 bases between. The germline gives CDR1 SGHTA, CDR2 FQGNSA. The CDR3 consists of 15 residues. Here the CDR3 reads CASSLGVEDPGGYTF. For the CDR3, the DNA is TGTGCCAGCAGCTTAGGTGTGGAGGACCCTGGCGGCTACACCTTC.